This TCR beta chain is from a study of T-cell memory formation after mild COVID-19. Study-wide points: Chiefly within CM and EM were the contracting CD4+ clones; CD8+ ones were within EMRA. Among clones contracting day 15 to 85, CD4/CD8 was balanced, whereas later expanders leaned CD4+.

This clonotype was seen a few times. The antigen remains unidentified. One entry per CDR3 protein, called by TCRdb with MiXCR from the 5' RACE reads. The data hold about 170,000 distinct CDR3 sequences, with 10% to 15% observed a single time. This CDR3 comprises 13 residues. The V end lost 4 bases, the J end lost 3 bases, and 9 bases lay between the germline ends. Per the germline V gene, CDR1 is SGHNT and CDR2 is YENEEA. The chain carries TRBV11-3 and TRBJ1-1, with a weak D call TRBD1 (6 bases). Sequenced material: PBMCs or a T cell subset sorted from them (not recorded which). This TCR came from a man aged 18 to 30 who had mild COVID-19 (a few samples of this study predate the infection). Cell type and time point are not known. The DNA for the CDR3 is TGTGCCAGCAGCTGGACAGCTTACACTGAAGCTTTCTTT. Translation: CASSWTAYTEAFF.